This passage covers 21 T cell receptor beta chains from one sample sequenced in a study of shared clonotypes between healthy human individuals. Profiled with immunoSEQ multiplex PCR; TCRdb holds only in-frame clones, not every one. This table holds 2 million to 2.5 million clones, 95% found once. Sequenced input: naive CD4+ T cells sorted from blood. Subset here: CD45RA+ positively selected. Every receptor here comes from a man aged 18 to 29 in good health.

The chain has TRBV7-9 and TRBJ2-3; the match to TRBD2 covers 14 bases. The CDR3 sequence is 16 residues long. After removal of 6 bases from V and 6 bases from J, the junction contained 8 bases not matched to a gene. Germline CDR1 is SEHNR and CDR2 is FQNEAQ (reference sequence). The DNA of the CDR3 is TGTGCCAGCAGGCGGTCCGGGACTAGCGGGAGTGATACGCAGTATTTT. It codes for CASRRSGTSGSDTQYF.

V and J are TRBV7-2 and TRBJ1-3, with TRBD1 matching over 8 bases. There are 16 residues in the CDR3. The J segment lost 0 bases and the V segment lost 5 bases, leaving 6 bases of the junction unmatched. Germline assignment: CDR1 SGHTA and CDR2 FQGNSA. For the CDR3, the DNA is TGTGCCAGCAGCCCCGGACAGGGAAACTCTGGAAACACCATATATTTT. It codes for CASSPGQGNSGNTIYF.

The V and J genes are TRBV5-6 and TRBJ2-5; TRBD2 matches at 7 bases. CDR3 length: 16 residues. V trimming: 0 bases; J trimming: 3 bases; junction bases outside the gene matches: 8. Germline values: CDR1 SGHDT, CDR2 YYEEEE. In DNA, the CDR3 is TGTGCCAGCAGCTTGGTAGGTAGCGGGCCGGAAGAGACCCAGTACTTC. Protein sequence: CASSLVGSGPEETQYF.

The rearrangement links TRBV28 to TRBJ2-7; 8 bases agree with TRBD2. CDR3 length: 13 amino acids. Trimming at V came to 5 bases and at J to 6 bases, leaving 6 bases not matched to a gene. Looked up from germline, CDR1 is MDHEN and CDR2 is SYDVKM. CDR3 in amino acids: CASSPAGAREQYF. The CDR3, as DNA: TGTGCCAGCAGTCCAGCGGGGGCGCGCGAGCAGTACTTC.

This chain joins TRBV11-3 and TRBJ2-5; 8 nucleotides line up with TRBD1. V lost 6 bases, J lost 5 bases, and 11 bases stayed unmatched. Germline lookup yields CDR1 SGHNT and CDR2 YENEEA. This CDR3 has 15 residues. The CDR3 sequence is CASSSGQGVGETQYF. In DNA, the CDR3 is TGTGCCAGCAGTTCCGGACAGGGTGTCGGGGAGACCCAGTACTTC. The full variable domain, in which reference TRBV11-3 and TRBJ2-5 provide the parts outside the CDR3, is EAGVVQSPRYKIIEKKQPVAFWCNPISGHNTLYWYLQNLGQGPELLIRYENEEAVDDSQLPKDRFSAERLKGVDSTLKIQPAELGDSAVYLCASSSGQGVGETQYFGPGTRLLVL.

This rearrangement joins TRBV11-3 to TRBJ2-7; 9 bases align to TRBD1. The CDR3 is 15 amino acids. The germline gives CDR1 SGHNT, CDR2 YENEEA. Germline trimming cut 4 bases from V and 4 bases from J; bases unmatched to any gene: 8. CDR3 DNA: TGTGCCAGCAGCTCAGCCGGGACAGGGCTATACGAGCAGTACTTC. Translation gives CASSSAGTGLYEQYF.

V and J are TRBV10-1 and TRBJ2-3; D is possibly TRBD2 (6 bases). The CDR3 length is 13 residues. Trimming shortened V by 0 bases and J by 12 bases, and 13 bases separated the two germline ends. Germline loops: CDR1 WNHNN, CDR2 SYGVQD (reference sequence). CDR3 sequence (DNA): TGCGCCAGCAGTGAGTCGAGTGGCGGGGCCCAGTATTTT. This codes for CASSESSGGAQYF.

Turning to this clone: One end of the junction varies from germline; a read error may be responsible. CDR3 nucleotide sequence: TGTGCTAGCAGCTTACGGGTTTCCTACGAGCAGTACTTC. Protein product: CASSLRVSYEQYF. The rearrangement links TRBV7-7 to TRBJ2-7, with D uncertain. This CDR3 has 13 residues. Germline assignment: CDR1 SSHAT and CDR2 FNYEAQ (reference sequence).

The V gene is TRBV25-1, the J gene TRBJ1-2; no definite D call. The CDR3 is made up of 15 amino acids. Germline V gene data show CDR1 as MGHDK and CDR2 as SYGVNS. With 3 bases removed from V and 0 bases from J, the gap between germline ends came to 11 bases. Here the CDR3 DNA reads TGTGCCAGCAGTGACTGGGTCGAAGCTAACTATGGCTACACCTTC. This sequence encodes CASSDWVEANYGYTF.

The count of this clone is one. The chain links TRBV27 to TRBJ2-7; perhaps TRBD2 as D (6 bases). Germline V gene sequence: CDR1 MNHEY, CDR2 SMNVEV (reference sequence). The V end was cut by 6 bases, the J end by 4 bases, with 16 bases between. The CDR3 contains 14 residues. The CDR3 coding sequence is TGTGCCAGCAGACCGAGGGACTCGGGTTACGAGCAGTACTTC. This translates into CASRPRDSGYEQYF.

V and J are TRBV7-9 and TRBJ1-1; D gene ambiguous. The V gene's germline CDR1 is SEHNR and CDR2 FQNEAQ (reference sequence). The V end lost 0 bases, the J end lost 1 base, and 9 bases lay between the germline ends. This CDR3 region has 15 residues. The CDR3 is CASSLAEDGNTEAFF. CDR3 sequence (DNA): TGTGCCAGCAGCTTAGCTGAGGATGGGAACACTGAAGCTTTCTTT.

The gene calls are TRBV7-9 and TRBJ1-1; maybe TRBD1 (5 bases). Trimming pared 1 base from V and 4 bases from J, leaving 13 bases between. There are 15 residues in the CDR3. Germline-derived CDR1 and CDR2 are SEHNR and FQNEAQ (reference sequence). CDR3 in amino acids: CASSLVGNGGTEAFF. CDR3 nucleotides: TGTGCCAGCAGCTTAGTCGGGAATGGGGGCACTGAAGCTTTCTTT.

The chain couples TRBV4-2 to TRBJ1-4; D is undetermined. The CDR3 is 14 residues long. Germline-derived CDR1 and CDR2 are LGHNA and YNFKEQ. The germline V and J ends were trimmed by 1 base and 5 bases, with 8 bases remaining between them. Here the CDR3 reads CASSQGVGNEKLFF. CDR3 nucleotide sequence: TGTGCCAGCAGCCAAGGGGTGGGGAATGAAAAACTGTTTTTT.

The rearrangement links TRBV15 to TRBJ2-1, with 7 bases aligning to TRBD1. V shed 0 bases and J 6 bases; nucleotides not matched to a gene: 5. Per germline, CDR1 LNHNV and CDR2 YYDKDF (reference sequence). The CDR3 consists of 15 residues. CDR3 bases: TGTGCCACCAGCAGAGATGGACAGGCAATCAATGAGCAGTTCTTC. Residues: CATSRDGQAINEQFF.

This sequence joins TRBV29-1 and TRBJ2-7; 12 nucleotides line up with TRBD2. Germline V gene lookup returns CDR1 SQVTM and CDR2 ANQGSEA. The CDR3 extends over 15 amino acids. Losses at the gene ends were 1 base for V and 6 bases for J; bases not matched to a gene: 7. In DNA, the CDR3 is TGCAGCGTTGAAGTCGGCCTAGCGGGAGGGGGCGAGCAGTACTTC. Translation gives CSVEVGLAGGGEQYF.

The J gene is TRBJ2-7, the V gene TRBV5-4; D possibly corresponds to TRBD2 (6 bases). CDR3 length: 16 residues. Per the germline V gene, CDR1 is SGHNT and CDR2 is YYREEE (reference sequence). V gave up 4 bases and J gave up 0 bases, with 17 bases separating them. The CDR3 region is CASSPRDGLSSYEQYF. CDR3 in DNA: TGTGCCAGCAGCCCACGGGACGGACTAAGCTCCTACGAGCAGTACTTC.

V usage is TRBV7-9 and J usage is TRBJ2-1; a possible D gene is TRBD1 (5 bases). Trimming shortened V by 1 base and J by 3 bases, and 10 bases separated the two germline ends. Per the germline V gene, CDR1 is SEHNR and CDR2 is FQNEAQ (reference sequence). CDR3 length: 15 residues. The CDR3 spells CASSLDRSGYNEQFF. CDR3 bases: TGTGCCAGCAGCTTAGACAGGTCGGGCTACAATGAGCAGTTCTTC.

The V call is TRBV19, the J call TRBJ2-1; the match to TRBD1 covers 8 bases. The CDR3 contains 14 residues. J gave up 3 bases and V 5 bases, and 3 bases lay outside the gene matches. Germline CDR1 is LNHDA and CDR2 is SQIVND (reference sequence). The CDR3, as DNA: TGTGCCAGTAGTCCGGACAGGGACTACAATGAGCAGTTCTTC. It codes for CASSPDRDYNEQFF.

Notes on this clone: Other DNA sequences in the sample encode the same CDR3. The rearrangement uses TRBV9 and TRBJ2-3; D call uncertain. The CDR3 length is 14 residues. Germline values: CDR1 SGDLS, CDR2 YYNGEE. Trimming took off 0 bases at V and 0 bases at J, with 5 bases between the two ends. CDR3 residues: CASSVDLSTDTQYF. The CDR3 DNA reads TGTGCCAGCAGCGTAGACCTAAGCACAGATACGCAGTATTTT.

The genes are TRBV5-5 and TRBJ2-3, with 8 bases identical to TRBD2. V shed 2 bases and J 2 bases; nucleotides not matched to a gene: 4. Germline CDR1 is SGHKS and CDR2 is YYEKEE (reference sequence). The CDR3 runs to 15 residues. The CDR3 nucleotides read TGTGCCAGCAGCTTAAGCGGGAGTTTCACAGATACGCAGTATTTT. It translates to CASSLSGSFTDTQYF.

J is TRBJ2-7 and V is TRBV18, with D perhaps matching TRBD1 (6 bases). Germline values: CDR1 KGHSH, CDR2 LQKENI. There are 15 residues in the CDR3. The ends were cut back, 3 bases at V and 3 bases at J, with 15 bases in the middle. The CDR3 region has the DNA TGTGCCAGCTCACCCAGGAACAGGGAGCTCTACGAGCAGTACTTC. It is translated as CASSPRNRELYEQYF.